This TCR beta chain was recovered during a study of blood T cell repertoires in COVID-19. At the level of the study: T cells, B-cell-depleted T cells, or PBMCs provided the cDNA or gDNA that served as material.

Each participant's cohort was designated according to participant-reported clinical history. Each recovered donor of Cohort 3 presented with two negative PCRs, clearance, or symptom resolution. As originally analysed: Nucleated cell counts were estimated from reference gene primer amplification. Sequencing was performed with immunoSEQ multiplex PCR; in TCRdb, only in-frame clones are kept and a portion is missing. V, J and clone size were drawn from that table, and D and trimming were deduced from the DNA. Of roughly 160,000 clones in the sample, approximately 83% were seen once. This CDR3 is 16 amino acids long. Germline V lookup: CDR1 SGHNT, CDR2 YYREEE (reference sequence). With V trimmed by 4 bases and J by 4 bases, 10 bases remained unmatched.

Material for sequencing was PBMCs or T cells enriched from blood (not recorded which). This chain links TRBV5-4 with TRBJ2-1, with 8 positions matching TRBD2. The receptor was derived from an older woman who had recovered from COVID-19. The DNA for the CDR3 is TGTGCCAGCAGCACCTCGGCGGGAGGTGTGTACAATGAGCAGTTCTTC. It translates to CASSTSAGGVYNEQFF.